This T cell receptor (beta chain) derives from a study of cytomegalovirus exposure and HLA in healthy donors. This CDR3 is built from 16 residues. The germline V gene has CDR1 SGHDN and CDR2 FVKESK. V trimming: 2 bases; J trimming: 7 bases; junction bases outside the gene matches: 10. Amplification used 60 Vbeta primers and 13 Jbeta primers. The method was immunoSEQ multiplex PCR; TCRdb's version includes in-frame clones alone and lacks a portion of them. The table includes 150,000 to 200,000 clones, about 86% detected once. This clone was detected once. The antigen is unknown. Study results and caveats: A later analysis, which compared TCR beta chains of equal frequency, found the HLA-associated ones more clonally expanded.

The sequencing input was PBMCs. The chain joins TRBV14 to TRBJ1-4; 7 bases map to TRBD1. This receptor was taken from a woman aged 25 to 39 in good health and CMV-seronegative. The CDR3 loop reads CASSQLLIPGGEKLFF. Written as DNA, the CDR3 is TGTGCCAGCAGCCAACTCCTTATACCAGGGGGTGAAAAACTGTTTTTT.